Following are 7 T cell receptor beta chains from one sample sequenced in a study of cytomegalovirus exposure and HLA in healthy donors. The primer mix had 60 Vbeta and 13 Jbeta primers. Generated by immunoSEQ multiplex PCR, the TCRdb table keeps only in-frame clones and is missing some. The table lists 160,000 or so clones, approximately 80% of them singletons. The sample was PBMCs. The receptors were gathered from a young woman in good health and CMV-seropositive.

This clone is a singleton in its sample. The chain is built from TRBV27 and TRBJ1-6; D gene uncertain. Per germline, CDR1 MNHEY and CDR2 SMNVEV (reference sequence). The CDR3 totals 14 residues. V lost 0 bases, J lost 7 bases, and 7 bases lay in between. CDR3 in DNA: TGTGCCAGCAGTTTATCCGAGGTAAATTCACCCCTCCACTTT. Translation: CASSLSEVNSPLHF.

The chain links TRBV9 to TRBJ2-2, with D perhaps matching TRBD2 (6 bases). The CDR3 runs 22 residues. The ends were cut back, 1 base at V and 0 bases at J, with 28 bases in the middle. Germline V lookup: CDR1 SGDLS, CDR2 YYNGEE. DNA of the CDR3: TGTGCCAGCAGCGTAAACCCGCCGACTCCCGGGGTCGGCGGGACGAACACCGGGGAGCTGTTTTTT. Protein: CASSVNPPTPGVGGTNTGELFF. The variable domain in full, with the rest retrieved from reference TRBV9 and TRBJ2-2, is DSGVTQTPKHLITATGQRVTLRCSPRSGDLSVYWYQQSLDQGLQFLIQYYNGEERAKGNILERFSAQQFPDLHSELNLSSLELGDSALYFCASSVNPPTPGVGGTNTGELFFGEGSRLTVL.

The J gene is TRBJ2-3, the V gene TRBV7-3; 11 bases align to TRBD1. CDR1 and CDR2 (germline): SGHTA, FQGTGA. V shed 4 bases and J 9 bases; nucleotides not matched to a gene: 15. The CDR3 sequence is 17 residues long. The CDR3, as DNA: TGTGCCAGCAGCTCATTAACCGGGACAGGGGGGACGGGCACGCAGTATTTT. This sequence encodes CASSSLTGTGGTGTQYF.

The V gene is TRBV30, the J gene TRBJ2-5; 7 positions agree with TRBD1. CDR1 is GTSNPN and CDR2 is SVGIG in the germline V gene (reference sequence). The CDR3 is 14 amino acids. V lost 0 bases, J lost 1 base, and 2 bases stayed unmatched. The CDR3 reads CAWSVGGSQETQYF. CDR3 DNA sequence: TGTGCCTGGAGTGTAGGGGGCAGCCAAGAGACCCAGTACTTC.

This clone was picked up a small number of times. The gene calls are TRBV2 and TRBJ2-3, with TRBD2 matching 10 bases. The CDR3 consists of 16 residues. Per the germline V gene, CDR1 is SNHLY and CDR2 is FYNNEI. V shed 5 bases, J shed 2 bases, and the junction held 7 bases outside the gene matches. The CDR3 loop reads CASSKPGLADTDTQYF. CDR3 in DNA: TGTGCCAGCAGTAAGCCTGGACTAGCGGACACAGATACGCAGTATTTT. Based on the CDR3 plus reference TRBV2 and TRBJ2-3, the full variable domain is EPEVTQTPSHQVTQMGQEVILRCVPISNHLYFYWYRQILGQKVEFLVSFYNNEISEKSEIFDDQFSVERPDGSNFTLKIRSTKLEDSAMYFCASSKPGLADTDTQYFGPGTRLTVL.

This clone was seen at least ten times. The rearrangement joins TRBV4-3 to TRBJ1-1; 7 positions match TRBD1. CDR1 is LGHNA and CDR2 is YSLEER in the germline V gene. V shed 4 bases, J shed 5 bases, and the junction held 7 bases outside the gene matches. This CDR3 contains 14 residues. CDR3 nucleotides: TGCGCCAGCAGCCTTGACAGGGATCGGACTGAAGCTTTCTTT. As protein: CASSLDRDRTEAFF.

The chain employs TRBV7-2 and TRBJ2-2; D call uncertain. CDR1 SGHTA and CDR2 FQGNSA come from the germline V gene. Trimming took 4 bases from V and 0 from J, leaving 9 bases between them. This CDR3 spans 15 amino acids. The CDR3 DNA reads as TGTGCCAGCAGCTCCGTTAGAACGAACACCGGGGAGCTGTTTTTT. This gives the protein CASSSVRTNTGELFF. The full variable domain, completed using reference TRBV7-2 and TRBJ2-2, is GAGVSQSPSNKVTEKGKDVELRCDPISGHTALYWYRQSLGQGLEFLIYFQGNSAPDKSGLPSDRFSAERTGGSVSTLTIQRTQQEDSAVYLCASSSVRTNTGELFFGEGSRLTVL.